This T cell receptor beta chain was sequenced during a study of vaccination and CD4 T cells after COVID-19. Study-level information: Six males and four females, two Hispanic, made up the convalescents. Study-wide results and caveats: For convalescent patients, a median about 90% of reactive clones surfaced exclusively after vaccination. Post-vaccination reactive clonotypes (median roughly 36) did not differ significantly from post-infection (fewer than 24).

V shed 4 bases and J 4 bases; nucleotides not matched to a gene: 8. Germline V CDR1 and CDR2: SNHLY, FYNNEI. The CDR3 runs 15 residues. Each CDR3 protein gets one entry after TCRdb re-called the PCR reads with MiXCR. Of about 18,000 distinct CDR3 sequences detected, about 62% appear once; the ten largest clones hold 0.85% to 1.3%. Comments on this clonotype: Its antigen is not identified.

The specimen comprised CD4+ T cells from blood, sampled before SARS-CoV-2 vaccination. The receptor comes from a human donor who had recovered from COVID-19. This sequence joins TRBV2 and TRBJ2-5; 8 bases fit TRBD1. The CDR3 DNA is TGTGCCAGCAGTGGCTTACGGACAGGGATAGAGACCCAGTACTTC. This sequence encodes CASSGLRTGIETQYF.